This T cell receptor (beta chain) is from a study of T cells in Graves' hyperthyroidism and ophthalmopathy. Study findings and constraints: Clonotypes that were expanded in thyroid above 0.001 mostly appeared in blood too.

Trimming stripped 8 bases from V and 0 bases from J, with 11 bases between. The CDR3 loop spans 14 amino acids. The germline V gene has CDR1 SGHTA and CDR2 FQGNSA. Template material for amplifying TCR beta CDR3 regions consisted of RNA transcripts. The TCR CDR3 first-round RT-PCR relied on the HTBI primer set. In TCRdb, the multiplex PCR reads were re-called with MiXCR into one record per CDR3 protein. The sample carries 530,000 or so distinct CDR3 sequences, more than 45% recorded once. Turning to this clonotype: The antigen remains undetermined.

Sample: peripheral blood or thyroid tissue (not recorded which). The chain is built from TRBV7-2 and TRBJ1-5, with D unclear. The TCR was taken from a woman younger than 30 with Graves' hyperthyroidism. The CDR3 protein is CASGESDSNQPQHF. The DNA of the CDR3 is TGTGCCAGCGGCGAGTCGGATAGCAATCAGCCCCAGCATTTT.